Sequencing of this T cell receptor (beta chain) was carried out in a study of blood T cell repertoires in COVID-19. Study details: T cells, B-cell-depleted T cells, or PBMCs supplied cDNA or gDNA.

The trim removed 2 bases at V and 8 bases at J, leaving 8 bases unmatched. CDR1 is LGHNA and CDR2 is YSLEER in the germline V gene. This CDR3 is 15 amino acids long. TCRdb's table, derived via immunoSEQ multiplex PCR, lists solely in-frame clones and lacks some. The sample includes some 220,000 clones, 75% to 85% of them seen just once. This chain links TRBV4-3 with TRBJ1-3, with 8 bases matching TRBD1. This TCR was recovered from a woman aged 70-85 years with COVID-19, enrolled during active disease. The sequencing sample was made of peripheral blood. CDR3 in DNA: TGCGCCAGCAGCCAAACCGGGACAGGCGGCGACACCATATATTTT. As protein: CASSQTGTGGDTIYF.